One sample yielded the 25 T cell receptor beta chains listed below, sequenced in a study of cytomegalovirus exposure and HLA in healthy donors. Profiling relied on immunoSEQ multiplex PCR, and the TCRdb table lists in-frame clones only, not all of them. The sample carries 60,000 to 80,000 clones, around 94% recorded once. Sequencing input: PBMCs. The receptor set was obtained from a woman aged 18-29 years in good health and CMV-seropositive.

The chain combines TRBV12-5 with TRBJ2-7; D is undetermined. CDR1 is LGHNT and CDR2 is FRNRAP in the germline V gene. Trimming cost V 6 bases and J 3 bases, with 15 bases left between them. This CDR3 contains 14 residues. CDR3 DNA sequence: TGTGCTAGTGGCCGCTCCGACAATGGCTACGAGCAGTACTTC. Translation gives CASGRSDNGYEQYF.

The chain joins TRBV19 to TRBJ1-3, with TRBD1 as a possible D gene (6 bases). CDR1 is LNHDA, CDR2 SQIVND, per germline (reference sequence). The V end was cut by 4 bases, the J end by 4 bases, with 14 bases between. This CDR3 region has 15 residues. CDR3: CASSRQALRGNTIYF. DNA of the CDR3: TGTGCCAGTAGTAGACAGGCCTTAAGGGGAAACACCATATATTTT. Together with reference TRBV19 and TRBJ1-3, the CDR3 gives the full variable domain: DGGITQSPKYLFRKEGQNVTLSCEQNLNHDAMYWYRQDPGQGLRLIYYSQIVNDFQKGDIAEGYSVSREKKESFPLTVTSAQKNPTAFYLCASSRQALRGNTIYFGEGSWLTVV.

This clone occurred a few times. J is TRBJ2-7 and V is TRBV19; 8 positions agree with TRBD1. This CDR3 has 14 amino acids. Trimming cost V 5 bases and J 2 bases; bases outside gene matches: 5. CDR1 and CDR2 from the germline V gene are LNHDA and SQIVND (reference sequence). The CDR3 region has the DNA TGTGCCAGTAGTTTCGGACAGGGCCCCTACGAGCAGTACTTC. Protein sequence: CASSFGQGPYEQYF.

The chain recombines TRBV9 with TRBJ1-1; D perhaps matches TRBD1 (6 bases). The CDR3 is 13 amino acids. The V gene's germline CDR1 is SGDLS and CDR2 YYNGEE. Trimming cost V 0 bases and J 5 bases, with 8 bases left between them. The CDR3 coding sequence is TGTGCCAGCAGCGTAGCTACAGGGACTGAAGCTTTCTTT. Translating gives CASSVATGTEAFF.

This chain links TRBV7-8 with TRBJ2-5, with 8 bases matching TRBD1. Trimming cost V 5 bases and J 5 bases; bases outside gene matches: 7. CDR3 size: 14 residues. The germline gives CDR1 SGHVS, CDR2 FQNEAQ. Here the CDR3 reads CASSVDRGRETQYF. CDR3 in DNA: TGTGCCAGCAGCGTCGACAGGGGCAGGGAGACCCAGTACTTC. The full variable domain, in which reference TRBV7-8 and TRBJ2-5 provide the parts outside the CDR3, is GAGVSQSPRYKVAKRGQDVALRCDPISGHVSLFWYQQALGQGPEFLTYFQNEAQLDKSGLPSDRFFAERPEGSVSTLKIQRTQQEDSAVYLCASSVDRGRETQYFGPGTRLLVL.

The rearrangement joins TRBV4-2 to TRBJ2-6, with 14 bases fitting TRBD2. The CDR3 spans 18 residues. V was pared by 4 bases and J by 3 bases, with 5 bases of the junction left unmatched. Per germline, CDR1 LGHNA and CDR2 YNFKEQ. The CDR3 spells CASSPRGLAGGGANVLTF. In DNA, the CDR3 is TGTGCCAGCAGCCCGCGCGGACTAGCGGGAGGTGGGGCCAACGTCCTGACTTTC.

The chain combines TRBV6-1 with TRBJ2-3; D may be TRBD2 (6 bases). V was shortened by 1 base and J by 1 base, with 9 bases between the two germline ends. CDR1 MNHNS and CDR2 SASEGT come from the germline V gene. This CDR3 is built from 15 residues. The DNA for the CDR3 is TGTGCCAGCAGTGAAGAGGGACTCCGCACAGATACGCAGTATTTT. Residues: CASSEEGLRTDTQYF.

The chain joins TRBV4-2 to TRBJ2-7; 8 bases map to TRBD2. This CDR3 has 15 residues. From germline, CDR1 is LGHNA and CDR2 YNFKEQ. With V trimmed by 0 bases and J by 2 bases, 3 bases remained unmatched. In DNA form, the CDR3 reads TGTGCCAGCAGCCAAGATATCGGGGGGGCCTACGAGCAGTACTTC. Translated: CASSQDIGGAYEQYF.

This sequence joins TRBV10-2 and TRBJ2-1; the match to TRBD1 covers 7 bases. CDR1 and CDR2 from the germline V gene are WSHSY and SAAADI. The V gene end was trimmed by 2 bases and the J gene end by 0 bases; junction bases not matched to a gene: 1. CDR3 length: 15 amino acids. The CDR3: CASSERDSSYNEQFF. Written as DNA, the CDR3 is TGCGCCAGCAGTGAGCGGGACAGCTCCTACAATGAGCAGTTCTTC.

The chain combines TRBV11-1 with TRBJ2-5, with D perhaps TRBD2 (6 bases). Trimming took 5 bases from V and 7 from J, leaving 17 bases between them. There are 14 residues in the CDR3. CDR1 and CDR2 from the germline V gene are SGHAT and FQDESV (reference sequence). The CDR3 sequence: CASSGGSRRATQYF. The DNA of the CDR3 is TGTGCCAGCAGCGGGGGGTCTCGGCGTGCGACCCAGTACTTC.

This clone appeared once. CDR3 protein: CASSTRGSNSPLHF. The CDR3 DNA is TGTGCCAGCTCAACCCGAGGGAGCAATTCACCCCTCCACTTT. The genes are TRBV18 and TRBJ1-6; D is uncertain. Germline CDR1 reads KGHSH; CDR2 reads LQKENI. The CDR3 covers 14 residues. V lost 5 bases, J lost 7 bases, and 12 bases lay in between. The whole variable domain, remainder taken from reference TRBV18 and TRBJ1-6, is NAGVMQNPRHLVRRRGQEARLRCSPMKGHSHVYWYRQLPEEGLKFMVYLQKENIIDESGMPKERFSAEFPKEGPSILRIQQVVRGDSAAYFCASSTRGSNSPLHFGNGTRLTVT.

V and J are TRBV9 and TRBJ2-1; D is perhaps TRBD1 (5 bases). CDR3 length: 16 amino acids. V gave up 0 bases and J gave up 4 bases, with 14 bases separating them. Per germline, CDR1 SGDLS and CDR2 YYNGEE. CDR3 DNA: TGTGCCAGCAGCGTAGGGGGCAGGCTAGGATACAATGAGCAGTTCTTC. This sequence encodes CASSVGGRLGYNEQFF. The full variable domain, its missing parts supplied by reference TRBV9 and TRBJ2-1, is DSGVTQTPKHLITATGQRVTLRCSPRSGDLSVYWYQQSLDQGLQFLIQYYNGEERAKGNILERFSAQQFPDLHSELNLSSLELGDSALYFCASSVGGRLGYNEQFFGPGTRLTVL.

CDR3 in amino acids: CASSQVFASGGSNEQFF. CDR3 in DNA: TGCGCCAGCAGCCAAGTCTTCGCTAGCGGGGGGTCCAATGAGCAGTTCTTC. The rearrangement links TRBV4-1 to TRBJ2-1; 11 bases map to TRBD2. V was clipped by 1 base and J by 6 bases; unmatched bases: 8. Germline CDR1 and CDR2: MGHRA and YSYEKL. There are 17 residues in the CDR3.

The CDR3 loop reads CASSLGRGGNTEAFF. CDR3 sequence (DNA): TGTGCCAGCAGTTTGGGCCGGGGAGGGAACACTGAAGCTTTCTTT. The rearrangement uses TRBV28 and TRBJ1-1; D not resolved. The V gene's germline CDR1 is MDHEN and CDR2 SYDVKM. The CDR3 consists of 15 residues. V was clipped by 3 bases and J by 1 base, with 12 bases between them.

This rearrangement joins TRBV5-4 to TRBJ2-1, with 7 nucleotides matching TRBD2. Trimming at V came to 4 bases and at J to 5 bases, leaving 3 bases not matched to a gene. Germline CDR1 reads SGHNT; CDR2 reads YYREEE (reference sequence). CDR3 length equals 13 residues. CDR3 sequence (DNA): TGTGCCAGCAGCCAAACTAGCGACAATGAGCAGTTCTTC. It encodes CASSQTSDNEQFF.

This clone was observed a single time. The chain employs TRBV2 and TRBJ2-3; the match to TRBD1 covers 8 bases. The germline gives CDR1 SNHLY, CDR2 FYNNEI. The CDR3 has 14 residues. V shed 4 bases and J 4 bases; nucleotides not matched to a gene: 4. The CDR3 DNA sequence: TGTGCCAGCAGTGGGACAGGGAGCCCAGATACGCAGTATTTT. It is translated as CASSGTGSPDTQYF. Complete variable domain (other parts from reference TRBV2 and TRBJ2-3): EPEVTQTPSHQVTQMGQEVILRCVPISNHLYFYWYRQILGQKVEFLVSFYNNEISEKSEIFDDQFSVERPDGSNFTLKIRSTKLEDSAMYFCASSGTGSPDTQYFGPGTRLTVL.

The chain employs TRBV4-2 and TRBJ2-1; TRBD1 agrees at 8 bases. V was clipped by 6 bases and J by 11 bases; unmatched bases: 12. Germline V gene sequence: CDR1 LGHNA, CDR2 YNFKEQ. The CDR3 sequence is 14 residues long. The CDR3 DNA is TGTGCCAGCAGTATTGACAGGGGCGGGAATCAGCAGTTCTTC. Amino acids: CASSIDRGGNQQFF.

The chain has TRBV4-2 and TRBJ2-7; 10 bases map to TRBD2. Per germline, CDR1 LGHNA and CDR2 YNFKEQ. This CDR3 has 14 residues. V trimming: 5 bases; J trimming: 3 bases; junction bases outside the gene matches: 4. The DNA for the CDR3 is TGTGCCAGCAGCGATGCTAGCGGGAGCTACGAGCAGTACTTC. This codes for CASSDASGSYEQYF.

This chain links TRBV11-2 with TRBJ1-4; TRBD1 agrees at 7 bases. The junction had 3 bases not matched to a gene; V was cut back by 6 bases and J by 2 bases. Per the germline V gene, CDR1 is SGHAT and CDR2 is FQNNGV. The CDR3 is made up of 14 amino acids. CDR3 residues: CASRPTGTNEKLFF. CDR3 sequence (DNA): TGTGCCAGCAGACCGACAGGGACTAATGAAAAACTGTTTTTT.

V gene TRBV6-5 combines with J gene TRBJ2-5, with a possible D match to TRBD2 (6 bases). CDR1 MNHEY and CDR2 SVGAGI come from the germline V gene. Trimming removed 7 bases from V and 5 bases from J, with 14 bases in between. The CDR3 covers 13 residues. The CDR3 here is CASNPGVGETQYF. In DNA, the CDR3 is TGTGCCAGCAACCCGGGAGTAGGGGAGACCCAGTACTTC.

The J gene is TRBJ2-7, the V gene TRBV5-1; the match to TRBD1 covers 8 bases. Germline trimming cut 4 bases from V and 2 bases from J; bases unmatched to any gene: 8. Germline V gives CDR1 SGHRS, CDR2 YFSETQ. The CDR3 is 15 amino acids. CDR3 nucleotides: TGCGCCAGCAGCGTTAACAGGGGGGAGGCCTACGAGCAGTACTTC. This sequence encodes CASSVNRGEAYEQYF.

The rearrangement uses TRBV7-8 and TRBJ2-7, with a possible D match to TRBD2 (5 bases). The CDR3 consists of 13 residues. Germline CDR1 SGHVS, CDR2 FQNEAQ. V was shortened by 6 bases and J by 4 bases, with 13 bases between the two germline ends. The CDR3 sequence is CASREDLGYEQYF. The DNA of the CDR3 is TGTGCCAGCAGGGAGGATTTGGGGTACGAGCAGTACTTC.

The chain recombines TRBV9 with TRBJ1-5, with TRBD1 matching over 10 bases. Germline assignment: CDR1 SGDLS and CDR2 YYNGEE. The V gene end was trimmed by 4 bases and the J gene end by 7 bases; junction bases not matched to a gene: 5. The CDR3 is 14 residues long. Here the CDR3 DNA reads TGTGCCAGCAGCCATGGGACAGGGGTACAGCCCCAGCATTTT. Translated, it gives CASSHGTGVQPQHF.

This clone was observed a single time. The CDR3 DNA reads as TGTGCCAGCATCTCCGGCGGAGTGCCAGATACGCAGTATTTT. It encodes CASISGGVPDTQYF. The chain carries TRBV28 and TRBJ2-3; unclear D gene. Between the trimmed V and J ends, which lost 7 bases and 4 bases, there was a span of 15 bases. CDR1 is MDHEN, CDR2 SYDVKM, per germline. The CDR3 extends over 14 amino acids.

This rearrangement joins TRBV6-4 to TRBJ2-1, with 10 bases fitting TRBD2. Germline V gives CDR1 MRHNA, CDR2 SNTAGT. This CDR3 comprises 15 residues. Trimming at V came to 3 bases and at J to 7 bases, leaving 6 bases not matched to a gene. Here the CDR3 reads CASSEWASGSNEQFF. The CDR3 bases are TGTGCCAGCAGTGAATGGGCTAGCGGGAGTAATGAGCAGTTCTTC.